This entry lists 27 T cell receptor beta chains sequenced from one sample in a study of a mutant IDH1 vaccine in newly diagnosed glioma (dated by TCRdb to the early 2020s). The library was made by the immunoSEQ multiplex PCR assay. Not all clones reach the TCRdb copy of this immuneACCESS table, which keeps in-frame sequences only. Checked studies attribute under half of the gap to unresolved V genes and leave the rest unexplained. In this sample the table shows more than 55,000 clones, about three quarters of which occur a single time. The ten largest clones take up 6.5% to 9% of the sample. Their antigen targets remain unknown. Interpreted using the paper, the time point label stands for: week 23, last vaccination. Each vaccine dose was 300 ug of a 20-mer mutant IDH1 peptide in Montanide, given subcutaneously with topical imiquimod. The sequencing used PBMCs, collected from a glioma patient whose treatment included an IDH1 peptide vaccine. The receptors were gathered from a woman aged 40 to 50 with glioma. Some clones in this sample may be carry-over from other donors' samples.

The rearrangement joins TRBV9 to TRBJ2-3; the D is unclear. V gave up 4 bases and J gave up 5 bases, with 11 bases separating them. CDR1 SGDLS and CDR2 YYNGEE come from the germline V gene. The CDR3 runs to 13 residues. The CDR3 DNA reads TGTGCCAGCAGCTCGAACCTAGAAGATACGCAGTATTTT. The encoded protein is CASSSNLEDTQYF.

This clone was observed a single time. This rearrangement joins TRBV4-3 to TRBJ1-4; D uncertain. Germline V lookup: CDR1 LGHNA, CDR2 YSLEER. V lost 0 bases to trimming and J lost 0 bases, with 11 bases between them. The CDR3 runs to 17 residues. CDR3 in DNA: TGCGCCAGCAGCCAAGAAGGGAGACACACAACTAATGAAAAACTGTTTTTT. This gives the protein CASSQEGRHTTNEKLFF.

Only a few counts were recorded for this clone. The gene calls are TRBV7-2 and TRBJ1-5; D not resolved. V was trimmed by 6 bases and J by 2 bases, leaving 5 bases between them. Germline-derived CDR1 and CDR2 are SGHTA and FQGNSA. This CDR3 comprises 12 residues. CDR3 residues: CASSTGNQPQHF. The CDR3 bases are TGTGCCAGCAGTACGGGCAATCAGCCCCAGCATTTT.

The DNA of the CDR3 is TGTGCCAGCAGCCTCCAGCGGGGGGGCACCGGGGAGCTGTTTTTT. Translating it yields CASSLQRGGTGELFF. The rearrangement uses TRBV4-2 and TRBJ2-2, with TRBD2 matching over 10 bases. The V and J ends lost 4 bases and 4 bases, in that order; junction bases with no gene match: 3. CDR3 length: 15 residues. From germline, CDR1 is LGHNA and CDR2 YNFKEQ.

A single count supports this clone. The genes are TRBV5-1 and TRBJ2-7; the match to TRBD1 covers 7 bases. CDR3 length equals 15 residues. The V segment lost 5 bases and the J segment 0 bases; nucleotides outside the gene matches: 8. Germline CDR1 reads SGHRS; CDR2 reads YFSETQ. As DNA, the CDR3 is TGCGCCAGCAGGCTACGACAGGGAAGCTCCTACGAGCAGTACTTC. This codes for CASRLRQGSSYEQYF.

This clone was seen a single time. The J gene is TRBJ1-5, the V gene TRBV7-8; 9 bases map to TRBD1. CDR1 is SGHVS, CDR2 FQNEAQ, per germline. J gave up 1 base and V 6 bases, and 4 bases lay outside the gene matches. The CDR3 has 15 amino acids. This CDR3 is CASSPTGGSNQPQHF. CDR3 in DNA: TGTGCCAGCAGTCCGACAGGGGGGAGCAATCAGCCCCAGCATTTT.

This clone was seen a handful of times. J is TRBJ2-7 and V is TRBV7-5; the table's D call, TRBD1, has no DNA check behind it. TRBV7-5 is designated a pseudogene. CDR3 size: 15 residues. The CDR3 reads CARSLIPDRSYEQYF. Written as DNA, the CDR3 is TGTGCCAGAAGCTTGATACCAGACAGGTCCTACGAGCAGTACTTC.

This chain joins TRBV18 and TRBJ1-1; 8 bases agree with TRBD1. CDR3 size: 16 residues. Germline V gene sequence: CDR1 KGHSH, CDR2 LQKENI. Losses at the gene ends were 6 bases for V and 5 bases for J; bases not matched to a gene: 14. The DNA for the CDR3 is TGTGCCAGCTCGCCGCAAAACCAGGGGGCGGGGACTGAAGCTTTCTTT. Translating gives CASSPQNQGAGTEAFF.

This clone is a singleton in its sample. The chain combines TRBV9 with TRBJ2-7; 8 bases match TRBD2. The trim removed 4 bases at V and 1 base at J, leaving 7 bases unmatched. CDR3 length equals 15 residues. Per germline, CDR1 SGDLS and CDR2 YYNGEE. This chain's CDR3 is CASSPQAGVSYEQYF. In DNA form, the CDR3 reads TGTGCCAGCAGCCCACAAGCGGGGGTGTCCTACGAGCAGTACTTC. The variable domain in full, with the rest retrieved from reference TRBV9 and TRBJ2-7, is DSGVTQTPKHLITATGQRVTLRCSPRSGDLSVYWYQQSLDQGLQFLIQYYNGEERAKGNILERFSAQQFPDLHSELNLSSLELGDSALYFCASSPQAGVSYEQYFGPGTRLTVT.

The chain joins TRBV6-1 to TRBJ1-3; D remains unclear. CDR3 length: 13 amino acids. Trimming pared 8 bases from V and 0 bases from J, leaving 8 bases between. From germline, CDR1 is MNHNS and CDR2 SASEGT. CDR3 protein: CASFRYSGNTIYF. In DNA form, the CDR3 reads TGTGCCAGCTTTAGGTACTCTGGAAACACCATATATTTT.

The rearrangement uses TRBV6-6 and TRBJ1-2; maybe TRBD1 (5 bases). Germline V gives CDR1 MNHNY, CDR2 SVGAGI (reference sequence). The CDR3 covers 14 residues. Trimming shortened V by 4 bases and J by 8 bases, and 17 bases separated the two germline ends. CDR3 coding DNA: TGTGCCAGCAGTTCAAGACAAGGGGCGCGGGGCTACACCTTC. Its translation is CASSSRQGARGYTF.

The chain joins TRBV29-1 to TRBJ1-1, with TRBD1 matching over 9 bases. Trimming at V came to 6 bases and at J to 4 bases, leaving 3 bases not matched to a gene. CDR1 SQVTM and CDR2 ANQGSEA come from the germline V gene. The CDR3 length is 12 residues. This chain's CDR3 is CSVDRGSTEAFF. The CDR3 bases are TGCAGCGTCGACAGGGGGAGCACTGAAGCTTTCTTT.

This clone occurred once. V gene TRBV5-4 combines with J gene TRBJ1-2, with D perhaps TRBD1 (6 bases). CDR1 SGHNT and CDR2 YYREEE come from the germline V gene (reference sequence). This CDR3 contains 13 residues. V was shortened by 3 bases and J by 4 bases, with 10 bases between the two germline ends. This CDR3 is CASSSQGSYGYTF. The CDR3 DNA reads TGTGCCAGCAGCTCACAGGGCTCCTATGGCTACACCTTC.

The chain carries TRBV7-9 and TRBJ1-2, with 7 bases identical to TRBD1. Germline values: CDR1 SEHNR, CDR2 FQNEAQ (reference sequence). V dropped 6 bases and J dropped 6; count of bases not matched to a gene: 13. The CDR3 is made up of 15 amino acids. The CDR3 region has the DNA TGTGCCAGCAGGATGTCACAGGGGTCGGGGGATGGCTACACCTTC. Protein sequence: CASRMSQGSGDGYTF. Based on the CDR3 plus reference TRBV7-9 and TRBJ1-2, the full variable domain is DTGVSQNPRHKITKRGQNVTFRCDPISEHNRLYWYRQTLGQGPEFLTYFQNEAQLEKSRLLSDRFSAERPKGSFSTLEIQRTEQGDSAMYLCASRMSQGSGDGYTFGSGTRLTVV.

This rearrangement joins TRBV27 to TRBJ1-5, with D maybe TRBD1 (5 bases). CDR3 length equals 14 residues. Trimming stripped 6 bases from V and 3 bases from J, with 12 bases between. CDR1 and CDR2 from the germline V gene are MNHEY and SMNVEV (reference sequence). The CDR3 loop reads CASSNQGFNQPQHF. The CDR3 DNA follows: TGTGCCAGCAGCAATCAGGGATTCAATCAGCCCCAGCATTTT.

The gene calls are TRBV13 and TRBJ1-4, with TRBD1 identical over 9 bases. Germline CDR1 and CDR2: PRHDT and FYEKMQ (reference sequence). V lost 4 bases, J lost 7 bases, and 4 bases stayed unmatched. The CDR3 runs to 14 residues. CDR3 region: CASSWGQGVEKLFF. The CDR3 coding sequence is TGTGCCAGCAGCTGGGGACAGGGAGTTGAAAAACTGTTTTTT.

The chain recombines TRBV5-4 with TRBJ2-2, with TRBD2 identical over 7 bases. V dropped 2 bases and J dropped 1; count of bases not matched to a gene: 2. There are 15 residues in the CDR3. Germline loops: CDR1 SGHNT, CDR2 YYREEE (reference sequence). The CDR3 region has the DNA TGTGCCAGCAGCTTTAGCGGGTGGAACACCGGGGAGCTGTTTTTT. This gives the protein CASSFSGWNTGELFF.

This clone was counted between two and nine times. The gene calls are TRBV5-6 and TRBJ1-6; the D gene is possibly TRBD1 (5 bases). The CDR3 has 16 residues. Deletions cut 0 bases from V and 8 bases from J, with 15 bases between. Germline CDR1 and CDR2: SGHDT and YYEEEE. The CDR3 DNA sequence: TGTGCCAGCAGCTTGGTTAGAGGGGCTCGGGATTCACCCCTCCACTTT. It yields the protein CASSLVRGARDSPLHF.

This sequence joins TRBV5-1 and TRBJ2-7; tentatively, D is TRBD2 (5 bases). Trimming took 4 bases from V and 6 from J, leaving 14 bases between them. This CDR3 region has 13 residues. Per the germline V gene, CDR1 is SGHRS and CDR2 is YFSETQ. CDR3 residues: CASSVDLAGEQYF. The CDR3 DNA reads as TGCGCCAGCAGCGTGGACTTGGCGGGCGAGCAGTACTTC.

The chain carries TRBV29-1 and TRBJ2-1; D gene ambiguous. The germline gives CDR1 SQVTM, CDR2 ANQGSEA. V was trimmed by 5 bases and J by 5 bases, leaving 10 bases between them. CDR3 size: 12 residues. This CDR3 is CSVQKADNEQFF. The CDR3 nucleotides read TGCAGCGTTCAAAAGGCGGACAATGAGCAGTTCTTC.

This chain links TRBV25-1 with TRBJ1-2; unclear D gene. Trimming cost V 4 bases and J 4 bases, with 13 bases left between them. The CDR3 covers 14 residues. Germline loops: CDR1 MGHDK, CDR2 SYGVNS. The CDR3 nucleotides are TGTGCCAGCAGTGGCGTCGGACCGCTCTATGGCTACACCTTC. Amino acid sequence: CASSGVGPLYGYTF.

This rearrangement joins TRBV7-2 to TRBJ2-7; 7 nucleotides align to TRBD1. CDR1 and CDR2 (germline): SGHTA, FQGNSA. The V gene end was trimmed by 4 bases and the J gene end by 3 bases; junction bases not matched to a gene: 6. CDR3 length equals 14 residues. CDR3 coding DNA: TGTGCCAGCAGCTCAGGGACAGCCTACTACGAGCAGTACTTC. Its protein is CASSSGTAYYEQYF.

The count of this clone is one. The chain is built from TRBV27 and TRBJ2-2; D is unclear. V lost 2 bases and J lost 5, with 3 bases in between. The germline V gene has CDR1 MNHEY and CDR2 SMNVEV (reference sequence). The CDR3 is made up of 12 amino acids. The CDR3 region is CASSLRTGELFF. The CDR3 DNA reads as TGTGCCAGCAGTTTAAGGACCGGGGAGCTGTTTTTT.

CDR3 loop: CASSLGRASAEAFF. CDR3 in DNA: TGTGCCAGCAGCTTGGGCCGAGCCAGCGCTGAAGCTTTCTTT. V gene TRBV11-3 combines with J gene TRBJ1-1, with D unresolved. Deletions cut 3 bases from V and 6 bases from J, with 14 bases between. This CDR3 has 14 residues. Germline values: CDR1 SGHNT, CDR2 YENEEA.

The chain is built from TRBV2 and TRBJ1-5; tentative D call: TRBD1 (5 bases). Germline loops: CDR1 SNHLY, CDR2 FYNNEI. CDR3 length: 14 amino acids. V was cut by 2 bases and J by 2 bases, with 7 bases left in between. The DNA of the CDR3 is TGTGCCAGCAGTGAACAGGGAGGCAATCAGCCCCAGCATTTT. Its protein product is CASSEQGGNQPQHF.

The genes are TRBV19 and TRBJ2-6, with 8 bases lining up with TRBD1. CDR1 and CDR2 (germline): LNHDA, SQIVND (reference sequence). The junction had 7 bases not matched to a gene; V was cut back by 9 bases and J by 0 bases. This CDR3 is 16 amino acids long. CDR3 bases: TGTGCCAGCCCGGGACAGGCCCTCTCTGGGGCCAACGTCCTGACTTTC. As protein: CASPGQALSGANVLTF.

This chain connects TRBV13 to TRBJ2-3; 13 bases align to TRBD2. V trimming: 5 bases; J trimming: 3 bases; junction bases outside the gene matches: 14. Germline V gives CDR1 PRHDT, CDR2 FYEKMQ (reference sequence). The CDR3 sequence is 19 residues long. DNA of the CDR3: TGTGCCAGCAGCGGGCCTCGACTAGCGGGGGGCCTACGGACAGATACGCAGTATTTT. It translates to CASSGPRLAGGLRTDTQYF.